This TCR beta chain was observed in a study of cytomegalovirus exposure and HLA in healthy donors (dated by TCRdb to about 2017). With regard to the full study: The roughly 670 repertoires of the first cohort and the 110 or so validation repertoires were produced on the same platform, according to a later analysis. High-throughput TCR immunosequencing, statistical association of individual TCRs with disease status, and machine learning were combined to predict cytomegalovirus infection status. In addition to the first cohort of 666 subjects, a separate validation cohort of approximately 130 different subjects was used. The study was designed to test whether signatures of past pathogen exposure could be identified by cataloging public T cell receptors.

The donors were included in the validation cohort of 120 subjects, a group kept apart from the approximately 700-subject first cohort. The germline V gene specifies SGHTA as CDR1 and FQGTGA as CDR2. V is clipped by 5 bases and J by 7 bases, and the sequence between their germline boundaries is 8 bases long. From cysteine to phenylalanine, the CDR3 is 12 amino acids long. The entry retains the CDR3 DNA only, 36 bases that are in frame from base 1. Turning to this clone: What antigen it recognizes has not been identified. No quality values exist for individual bases; no much larger clone is one base distant.

The method behind the library was the immunoSEQ multiplex PCR assay. The authors processed their data as follows. A statistical classification framework was developed to diagnose cytomegalovirus status using the catalog of TCR beta chain sequences. TCRdb's version of the immuneACCESS table is confined to in-frame rearrangements and falls short of the full clone set. An unresolved V gene accounts for under half of the shortfall where checked; the remainder is of unknown origin. D and trimming come from the DNA, and the V and J calls and clone size come from that table. Recorded for this sample are some 250,000 clones; 90% of them occurred a single time. In total, the top ten clones hold approximately 0.34% of the sample. Overall study results and their limits: Most TCR sequences were seen in very few donors, while some public TCRs were found in many individuals. The study gave a list of around 170 TCR beta chains associated with cytomegalovirus. Subsequent analysis determined that TCRs grouped into clusters in the first cohort also showed a tendency toward co-occurrence across the roughly 110 validation repertoires, and approximately 93% of cluster scores exceeded 0. The classifier was reported to diagnose cytomegalovirus status with high specificity and sensitivity in both the original and validation cohorts. All 110 or so repertoires were used to score co-occurrence in the validation cohort in a later analysis, because that analysis had no HLA typing for the cohort. The authors suggested that the approach could potentially be generalized to other disease states and immunological phenotypes. In vitro tests confirmed that a few of the cytomegalovirus-associated TCR beta chains recognize cytomegalovirus antigens.

This sequence uses TRBV7-3 and TRBJ2-2; TRBD2 is possibly the D segment (6 matching bases). Material for sequencing was PBMCs. This clonotype was obtained from a young woman in good health and CMV-seronegative. The CDR3 in this case is CASSEGGGELFF. The sequenced DNA is TGTGCCAGCAGCGAGGGAGGCGGGGAGCTGTTTTTT.